Shown below are 7 T cell receptor beta chains from a single sample sequenced in a study of shared clonotypes between healthy human individuals (dated by TCRdb to 2018 to 2020). Library construction relied on the immunoSEQ multiplex PCR assay. Imported from immuneACCESS, the table was reduced by TCRdb to in-frame sequences with V and J called. These copies leave out some clones; in studies compared against another copy, an unresolved V gene accounts for under half, and the cause of the remainder is not known. This sample comprises fewer than 1 million clones, about 96% of them detected only once. The top ten constitute about 0.22% of the sample. CD8 naive samples were CD45RO-negative cells positively selected for CCR7, giving a CD45RA+CCR7+ population that excluded TemRA cells. The sample consisted of naive CD8+ T cells sorted from blood. According to the study, the label for this sample's cell subset or site signals: CD45RA+CCR7+. All receptors come from a young man in good health.

This chain uses TRBV5-6 with TRBJ2-7, with TRBD2 as a possible D gene (6 bases). CDR3 size: 15 residues. Germline lookup yields CDR1 SGHDT and CDR2 YYEEEE. The V end was cut by 4 bases, the J end by 1 base, with 15 bases between. CDR3 amino acids: CASSPYGGPSYEQYF. DNA of the CDR3: TGTGCCAGCAGCCCGTACGGGGGTCCGTCCTACGAGCAGTACTTC. The full variable domain, its missing parts supplied by reference TRBV5-6 and TRBJ2-7, is DAGVTQSPTHLIKTRGQQVTLRCSPKSGHDTVSWYQQALGQGPQFIFQYYEEEERQRGNFPDRFSGHQFPNYSSELNVNALLLGDSALYLCASSPYGGPSYEQYFGPGTRLTVT.

The chain combines TRBV11-3 with TRBJ2-1; 7 bases align to TRBD2. Per germline, CDR1 SGHNT and CDR2 YENEEA. J was trimmed by 6 bases and V by 0 bases; bases with no gene match: 14. This CDR3 has 18 amino acids. CDR3 nucleotide sequence: TGTGCCAGCAGCTTAGATCCCCCTACTACAGCGGGACCCAATGAGCAGTTCTTC. Its protein product is CASSLDPPTTAGPNEQFF.

Only one count was recorded for this clone. The rearrangement uses TRBV4-1 and TRBJ2-2; 8 bases line up with TRBD2. Germline assignment: CDR1 MGHRA and CDR2 YSYEKL. The CDR3 sequence is 17 residues long. V trimming: 1 base; J trimming: 10 bases; junction bases outside the gene matches: 14. CDR3 DNA sequence: TGCGCCAGCAGCCAAGTGGCGGGGGCGGGAGGAGGTGAGGAGCTGTTTTTT. Protein: CASSQVAGAGGGEELFF.

In regard to this clone: Its ends do not fully match the called genes, so a read error is possible. The V and J genes are TRBV29-1 and TRBJ2-7; TRBD1 matches 9 bases. The CDR3 has 16 amino acids. CDR1 is SQVTM and CDR2 is ANQGSEA in the germline V gene. The CDR3 loop is CSLEVYGLDRGYEQYF. In DNA form, the CDR3 reads TGCAGCCTTGAAGTGTACGGCTTGGACAGGGGCTACGAGCAGTACTTC.

The genes are TRBV28 and TRBJ1-1; tentatively, D is TRBD1 (5 bases). Germline V gene lookup returns CDR1 MDHEN and CDR2 SYDVKM. The CDR3 sequence is 13 residues long. Trimming removed 7 bases at V and 4 bases at J, with 13 bases between. CDR3 amino acids: CASTTAGGTEAFF. The CDR3 coding sequence is TGTGCCAGCACCACGGCGGGGGGCACTGAAGCTTTCTTT.

This clone came up once. CDR3 protein: CASSLEGTYNEQFF. CDR3 coding DNA: TGTGCCAGCAGCTTGGAGGGCACCTACAATGAGCAGTTCTTC. V is TRBV5-6 and J is TRBJ2-1, with D unclear. The ends were cut back, 0 bases at V and 2 bases at J, with 6 bases in the middle. CDR1 is SGHDT, CDR2 YYEEEE, per germline. CDR3 length equals 14 residues.

The chain has TRBV28 and TRBJ1-4, with 7 bases matching TRBD1. CDR1 and CDR2 from the germline V gene are MDHEN and SYDVKM. The CDR3 is 16 amino acids. V shed 6 bases, J shed 8 bases, and the junction held 15 bases outside the gene matches. CDR3 DNA sequence: TGTGCCAGCAGGTCTACCGGACAGGCTTTTTTCGAAAAACTGTTTTTT. Translated, it gives CASRSTGQAFFEKLFF.